This T cell receptor beta chain was retrieved from a study of T-cell memory formation after mild COVID-19. Study details: There were largely donor-specific TCR clusters. General observations from the study: Certain responding clones were present in pre-infection memory, suggesting participation of cross-reactive memory. Clones contracting over day 15 to 85 were CD4/CD8 balanced, with later expanders leaning CD4+. Mainly in CM and EM were contracting CD4+ clones; CD8+ were in EMRA.

TCRdb fed the 5' RACE reads into MiXCR, producing one record per CDR3 protein. The data contain about 210,000 distinct CDR3 sequences, under 12% of them seen just once; the ten biggest clones take up around 3.3%. Germline CDR1 is SGHNT and CDR2 is YYREEE (reference sequence). There are 13 residues in the CDR3. V was clipped by 4 bases and J by 7 bases, with 11 bases between them. This clonotype was counted ten times or more. Its antigen is as yet unknown. The sequencing input was PBMCs or a T cell subset sorted from them (not recorded which). This sequence was found in a man younger than 30 who had mild COVID-19 (a few samples of this study predate the infection). Cell type and time point are not known. The gene calls are TRBV5-4 and TRBJ2-2; D is possibly TRBD1 or TRBD2 (5 bases each). CDR3 region: CASSRDRGGELFF. CDR3 DNA: TGTGCCAGCAGCCGGGACCGAGGCGGGGAGCTGTTTTTT. The entire variable domain, with the rest obtained from reference TRBV5-4 and TRBJ2-2, is as follows: ETGVTQSPTHLIKTRGQQVTLRCSSQSGHNTVSWYQQALGQGPQFIFQYYREEENGRGNFPPRFSGLQFPNYSSELNVNALELDDSALYLCASSRDRGGELFFGEGSRLTVL.